This TCR beta chain came from a study of blood T cell repertoires in COVID-19. Study information: T cells, B-cell-depleted T cells, or PBMCs supplied cDNA or gDNA.

This CDR3 has 15 residues. Germline-derived CDR1 and CDR2 are LNHDA and SQIVND (reference sequence). With V trimmed by 4 bases and J by 2 bases, 2 bases remained unmatched. As handled by the study authors: For nucleated cells, counts were estimated from reference gene primer amplification. Sequencing was performed with immunoSEQ multiplex PCR; in TCRdb, only in-frame clones are kept and a portion is missing. That table furnishes V, J and clone size, whereas the DNA furnished D and trimming. The sample has around 140,000 clones; over 65% are singletons. Input material: peripheral blood. The source of this sequence is a man aged 50-60 years with acute or convalescent COVID-19. The J gene is TRBJ1-2, the V gene TRBV19; 12 bases fit TRBD1. The CDR3 reads CASSTGTGGNYGYTF. CDR3 DNA: TGTGCCAGTAGTACGGGGACAGGGGGCAACTATGGCTACACCTTC. The complete variable domain, with remaining parts taken from reference TRBV19 and TRBJ1-2, reads DGGITQSPKYLFRKEGQNVTLSCEQNLNHDAMYWYRQDPGQGLRLIYYSQIVNDFQKGDIAEGYSVSREKKESFPLTVTSAQKNPTAFYLCASSTGTGGNYGYTFGSGTRLTVV.